Many counts were recorded for the clone carrying this TCR beta chain. The authors prepared the TCRbeta library with unique molecular identifiers. TCRdb called the PCR reads again in MiXCR, with one record for every CDR3 protein. Counted here are some 200,000 distinct CDR3 sequences, approximately 9.7% occurring once; the ten biggest clones make up less than 6%. This sample was taken from a study of T-cell reconstitution after alpha-beta-depleted transplantation in children. This CDR3 contains 15 residues. The V and J ends lost 5 bases and 5 bases, in that order; junction bases with no gene match: 11. Germline V gives CDR1 SGHRS, CDR2 YFSETQ.

The J gene is TRBJ2-5, the V gene TRBV5-1, with 8 bases fitting TRBD1. Specimen: PBMCs from the stem cell graft donor, collected from the stem cell graft. This TCR derives from a human donor who donated a stem cell graft to a child with SCID. Here the CDR3 reads CASRFSGTGEETQYF. DNA for the CDR3: TGCGCCAGCAGATTTTCCGGGACAGGAGAGGAGACCCAGTACTTC.